The entry below describes one T cell receptor beta chain. TCRdb keeps only in-frame clones here, not all; method: immunoSEQ multiplex PCR. Here the sample spans about 68,000 clones, around 83% being singletons. The sample comes from a study of OX40 agonist ivuxolimab in advanced cancers. Germline CDR1 and CDR2: SGHKS and YYEKEE (reference sequence). The CDR3 covers 13 residues. The V segment lost 5 bases and the J segment 7 bases; nucleotides outside the gene matches: 2. The TCR was taken from an adult with an advanced solid tumor such as melanoma, head and neck, liver or kidney cancer. This sequence joins TRBV5-5 and TRBJ2-1, with 11 bases that match TRBD1. Sequences were derived from CD4+ or CD8+ T cells sorted from blood, sampled in a trial of the OX40 agonist ivuxolimab. CDR3 sequence: CASRGTGGNEQFF. In DNA, the CDR3 is TGTGCCAGCAGGGGGACAGGGGGGAATGAGCAGTTCTTC.